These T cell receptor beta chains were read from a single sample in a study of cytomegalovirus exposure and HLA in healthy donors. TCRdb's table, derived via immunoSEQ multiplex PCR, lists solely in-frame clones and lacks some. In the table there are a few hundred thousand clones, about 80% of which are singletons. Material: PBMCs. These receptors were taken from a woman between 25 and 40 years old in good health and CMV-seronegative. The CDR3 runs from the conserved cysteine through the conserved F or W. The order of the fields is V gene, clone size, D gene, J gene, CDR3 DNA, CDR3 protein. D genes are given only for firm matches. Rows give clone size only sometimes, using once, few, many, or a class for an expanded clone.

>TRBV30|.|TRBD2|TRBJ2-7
TGTGCCTTTAATAGCGGGAGGGCCTACGAGCAGTACTTC
CAFNSGRAYEQYF
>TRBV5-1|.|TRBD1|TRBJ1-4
TGCGCCACTCTAATACTACAACGGGACAGACATAATGAAAAACTGTTTTTT
CATLILQRDRHNEKLFF
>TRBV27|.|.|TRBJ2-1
TGTGCCAGCAGCCCGGTTTATTGGCGGAGCTCCTACAATGAGCAGTTCTTC
CASSPVYWRSSYNEQFF
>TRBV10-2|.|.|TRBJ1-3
TGCGCCAGCAGTGACACTGAAGACTCTGGAAACACCATATATTTT
CASSDTEDSGNTIYF
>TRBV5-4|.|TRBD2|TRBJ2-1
TGTGCCAGCAGCTTAGGACTAGCGGGGGTTTACAATGAGCAGTTCTTC
CASSLGLAGVYNEQFF
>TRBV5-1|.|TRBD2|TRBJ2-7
TGCGCCAGTCAATCGTGGGGGGGAGTCCGACGCGAGCAGTACTTC
CASQSWGGVRREQYF
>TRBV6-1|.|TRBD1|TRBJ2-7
TGTGCCAGCAGTGAATGGCCTTGGCCTAGGACAGGGGGCTTTACGGACTACGAGCAGTACTTC
CASSEWPWPRTGGFTDYEQYF
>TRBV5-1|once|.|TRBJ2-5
TGCGCCAGCAGCATAAGCGGGCAAGAGACCCAGTACTTC
CASSISGQETQYF
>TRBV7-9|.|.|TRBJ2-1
TGTGCCAGCGGTGGGGGCGGGAGTTGGAATGAGCAGTTCTTC
CASGGGGSWNEQFF
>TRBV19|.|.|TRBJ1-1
TGTGCCAGTAGTATGATAGCCCGGGAACTAGTTACTGAAGCTTTCTTT
CASSMIARELVTEAFF
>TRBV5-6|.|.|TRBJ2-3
TGTGCCAGCAGCTTCCCCATTTGGGAGAGGATTACAGATACGCAGTATTTT
CASSFPIWERITDTQYF
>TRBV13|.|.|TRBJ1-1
TGTGCCAGCAGCTTATGGCTGAACACTGAAGCTTTCTTT
CASSLWLNTEAFF
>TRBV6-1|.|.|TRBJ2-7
TGTGCCAGCAGTCCCCGGACAGAGACCTACGAGCAGTACTTC
CASSPRTETYEQYF
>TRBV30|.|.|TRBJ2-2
TGTGCCTGGAGTTCCCCGGCAGGGCGGGGCACCGGGGAGCTGTTTTTT
CAWSSPAGRGTGELFF
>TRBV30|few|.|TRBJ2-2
TGTGCCTGGAGTCCGAACAGGGTTTCGGGCACCGGGGAGCTGTTTTTT
CAWSPNRVSGTGELFF
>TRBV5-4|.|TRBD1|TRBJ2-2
TGTGCCAGCAGCACGCCTCTCGTGGGACAGGGAGTCGGGGAGCTGTTTTTT
CASSTPLVGQGVGELFF
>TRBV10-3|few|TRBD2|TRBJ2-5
TGTGCCATCAGTGAGGCGGGAGGAAGAGGAGAAGAGACCCAGTACTTC
CAISEAGGRGEETQYF
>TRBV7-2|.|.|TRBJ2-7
TGTGCCAGCACCTCCTGGGAGTCCTACGAGCAGTACTTC
CASTSWESYEQYF
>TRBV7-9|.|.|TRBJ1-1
TGTGCCAGCAGCTCCTTCCCTGTGGGAGTTGAAGCTTTCTTT
CASSSFPVGVEAFF
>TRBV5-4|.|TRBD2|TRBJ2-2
TGTGCCAGCAGCTTGGTGCGGGAGACCGGGGAGCTGTTTTTT
CASSLVRETGELFF
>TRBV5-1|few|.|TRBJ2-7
TGCGCCAGCAGCTATCAGGGGACCTACGAGCAGTACTTC
CASSYQGTYEQYF
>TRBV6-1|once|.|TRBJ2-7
TGTGCCAGCAGTGAAGTCGCGGATTCCTACGAGCAGTACTTC
CASSEVADSYEQYF
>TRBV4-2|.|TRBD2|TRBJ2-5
TGTGCCAGCAGCCAAGGACTAGCGGGGGGCCGAGGGGAGACCCAGTACTTC
CASSQGLAGGRGETQYF
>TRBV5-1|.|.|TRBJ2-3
TGCGCCAGCAGCTTGGTTCAGGGTGGAGATACGCAGTATTTT
CASSLVQGGDTQYF
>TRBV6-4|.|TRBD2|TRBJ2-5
TGTGCCAGCAGTGAAACCTCCGGGGGGGCCGCAGAGACCCAGTACTTC
CASSETSGGAAETQYF
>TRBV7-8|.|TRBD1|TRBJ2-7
TGTGCCAGCAGCGGACCTCAGGGGGCCGGGTACGAGCAGTACTTC
CASSGPQGAGYEQYF
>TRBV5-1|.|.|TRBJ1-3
TGCGCCAGCAGCCCTGGCACAGGGAGCTCTGGAAACACCATATATTTT
CASSPGTGSSGNTIYF
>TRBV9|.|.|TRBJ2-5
TGTGCCAGCAGCGTAGTGGCAGGGAGCGGGGAGACCCAGTACTTC
CASSVVAGSGETQYF
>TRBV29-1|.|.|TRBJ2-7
TGCAGCGTTGTGGGGGGGGAGGACAGCCGACCTTACGAGCAGTACTTC
CSVVGGEDSRPYEQYF
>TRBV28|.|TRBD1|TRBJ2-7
TGTGCCAGCAGGTCTACAGGGGTTGGGGACTACGAGCAGTACTTC
CASRSTGVGDYEQYF
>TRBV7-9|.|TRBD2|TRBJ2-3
TGTGCCAGCAGCTTACGGGGGGTCAGGACAGATACGCAGTATTTT
CASSLRGVRTDTQYF
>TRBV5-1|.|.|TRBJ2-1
TGCGCCAGCAGCGCCAGGGGCCCGGACAATGAGCAGTTCTTC
CASSARGPDNEQFF
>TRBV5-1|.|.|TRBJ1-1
TGCGCCAGCAGCTTGGCCGGCAGGGAGAACACTGAAGCTTTCTTT
CASSLAGRENTEAFF
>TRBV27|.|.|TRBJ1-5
TGTGCCAGCAGCTATGCCGCTGATCAGCCCCAGCATTTT
CASSYAADQPQHF
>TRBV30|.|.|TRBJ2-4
TGTGCCTGGACCCTCCGAGGGGCCAAAAACATTCAGTACTTC
CAWTLRGAKNIQYF
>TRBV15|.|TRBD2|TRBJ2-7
TGTGCCACCAGCCGAAGGAGGACTAGCGGGAGGGGCTACGAGCAGTACTTC
CATSRRRTSGRGYEQYF
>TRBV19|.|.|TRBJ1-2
TGTGCCAGTAGTATGGACAGCTATGGCTACACCTTC
CASSMDSYGYTF
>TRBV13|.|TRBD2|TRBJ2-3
TGTGCCAGCAGCTCAGAAAGCGGGGCAGATACGCAGTATTTT
CASSSESGADTQYF
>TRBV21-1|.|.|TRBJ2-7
TGTGCCAGCAGCACTCGGACAGGGTGGGAGCAGTACTTC
CASSTRTGWEQYF
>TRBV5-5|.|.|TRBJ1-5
TGTGCCAGCAGCCCTAAACCACAGACAGCGTTCTGGGAGCCCCAGCATTTT
CASSPKPQTAFWEPQHF
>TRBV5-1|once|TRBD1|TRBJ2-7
TGCGCCAGCAGCCTGGGACAGATCTACAAGCAGTACTTC
CASSLGQIYKQYF
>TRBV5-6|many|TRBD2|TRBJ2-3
TGTGCCAGCAGTTATGGGAGGGACGGCACAGATACGCAGTATTTT
CASSYGRDGTDTQYF
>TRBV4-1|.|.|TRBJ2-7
TGCGCCAGCAGCCAAGATCAGGCTGCAGGTCGGTACGAGCAGTACTTC
CASSQDQAAGRYEQYF
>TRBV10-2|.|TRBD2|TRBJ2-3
TGCGCCAGCAGCCGACCGGGGGGGGCCTCCACAGATACGCAGTATTTT
CASSRPGGASTDTQYF
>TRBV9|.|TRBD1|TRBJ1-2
TGTGCCAGCAGTCAACAGGGGACCTATGGCTACACCTTC
CASSQQGTYGYTF
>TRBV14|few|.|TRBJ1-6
TGTGCCAGCAGCCAAGCCCGACAGGATAATTCACCCCTCCACTTT
CASSQARQDNSPLHF
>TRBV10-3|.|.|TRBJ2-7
TGTGCCATCAGTGGAGCGGGTCTAGTTATTTCCCAGTACTTC
CAISGAGLVISQYF
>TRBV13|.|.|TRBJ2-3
TGTGCCAGCAGCTTACCCCCTGGGGGCGGGAGCACAGATACGCAGTATTTT
CASSLPPGGGSTDTQYF
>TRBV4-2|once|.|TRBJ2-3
TGTGCCAGCAGCCAAGCGGGAGAGATAGATACGCAGTATTTT
CASSQAGEIDTQYF
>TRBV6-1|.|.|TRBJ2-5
TGTGCCAGCAGCACTCGAGGGGGGACCCAGTACTTC
CASSTRGGTQYF